The TCR beta chain under discussion was sequenced for a study of blood T cell repertoires in COVID-19. Per the study methods: Nucleated cell counts were estimated from reference gene primer amplification. This table comes from immunoSEQ multiplex PCR, and its TCRdb copy is limited to in-frame clones, with some not included. V and J calls and clone size are as listed in that table; D and trimming were resolved from the DNA. The data show 100,000 or so clones, with less than 90% seen just once and less than 8.5% held by the top ten. Germline V lookup: CDR1 KGHSH, CDR2 LQKENI. This CDR3 comprises 13 residues. The junction had 6 bases not matched to a gene; V was cut back by 6 bases and J by 7 bases.

The TCR comes from a man aged 25-40 years in a cohort sampled during active COVID-19. The chain uses TRBV18 and TRBJ1-2; 9 bases are a match to TRBD1. The material sequenced was peripheral blood. CDR3 sequence reads: CASSTQGATGYTF. The CDR3 DNA follows: TGTGCCAGCTCGACACAGGGGGCGACTGGCTACACCTTC.